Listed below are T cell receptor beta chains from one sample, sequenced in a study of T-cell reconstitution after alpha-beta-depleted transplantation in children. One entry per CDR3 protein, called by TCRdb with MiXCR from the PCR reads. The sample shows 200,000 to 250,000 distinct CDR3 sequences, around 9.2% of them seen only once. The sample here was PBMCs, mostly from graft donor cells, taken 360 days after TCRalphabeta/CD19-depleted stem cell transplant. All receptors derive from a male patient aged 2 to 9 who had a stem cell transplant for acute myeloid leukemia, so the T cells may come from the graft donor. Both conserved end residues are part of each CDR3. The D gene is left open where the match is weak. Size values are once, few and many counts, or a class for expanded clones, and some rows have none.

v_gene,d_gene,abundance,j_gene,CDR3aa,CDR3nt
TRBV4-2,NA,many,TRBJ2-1,CASSHGRVKGLAYNEQFF,TGTGCCAGCAGCCACGGCAGGGTAAAAGGGCTTGCATACAATGAGCAGTTCTTC
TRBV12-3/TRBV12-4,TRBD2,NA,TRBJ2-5,CASSLPPLTSGAQETQYF,TGTGCCAGCAGCCTTCCTCCTTTGACTAGCGGGGCACAAGAGACCCAGTACTTC
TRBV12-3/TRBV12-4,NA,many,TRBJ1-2,CASSTLTGYGYTF,TGTGCCAGCAGCACATTGACAGGCTATGGCTACACCTTC
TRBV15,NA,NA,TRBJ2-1,CATSRDGEITYNEQFF,TGTGCCACCAGCAGAGACGGGGAAATAACCTACAATGAGCAGTTCTTC
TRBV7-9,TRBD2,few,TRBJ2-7,CASSLTSGIYEQYF,TGTGCCAGCAGCTTGACTAGCGGGATCTACGAGCAGTACTTC
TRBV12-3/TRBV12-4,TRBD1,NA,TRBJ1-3,CASSRRTGCSGNTIYF,TGTGCCAGCAGTCGCAGGACAGGGTGTTCTGGAAACACCATATATTTT
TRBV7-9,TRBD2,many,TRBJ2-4,CASSFALAGDIQYF,TGTGCCAGCAGCTTCGCGCTGGCGGGAGACATTCAGTACTTC
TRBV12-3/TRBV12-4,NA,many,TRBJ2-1,CASSSREFGEQFF,TGTGCCAGCAGTTCGAGGGAGTTTGGTGAGCAGTTCTTC
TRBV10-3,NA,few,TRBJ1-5,CAISQQLGGNQPQHF,TGTGCCATCAGTCAGCAATTGGGTGGCAATCAGCCCCAGCATTTT
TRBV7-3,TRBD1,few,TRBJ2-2,CASSWTRQGRAELFF,TGTGCCAGCAGCTGGACCCGACAGGGGCGAGCGGAGCTGTTTTTT
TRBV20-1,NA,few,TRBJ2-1,CSARDNRGPIYNEQFF,TGCAGTGCTAGAGATAATCGGGGCCCAATCTACAATGAGCAGTTCTTC
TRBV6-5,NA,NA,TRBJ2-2,CASSKHTGELFF,TGTGCCAGCAGTAAGCACACCGGGGAGCTGTTTTTT
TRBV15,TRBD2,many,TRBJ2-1,CATSSFFSGTQNSYNEQFF,TGTGCCACCAGTTCTTTTTTTAGCGGGACACAAAACTCCTACAATGAGCAGTTCTTC
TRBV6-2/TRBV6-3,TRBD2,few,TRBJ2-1,CASGGGGNEQFF,TGTGCCAGCGGCGGGGGGGGAAATGAGCAGTTCTTC